The clone carrying this T cell receptor (beta chain) was picked up one time. What it binds is unknown. Trimming took off 4 bases at V and 8 bases at J, with 23 bases between the two ends. The CDR3 is 16 residues long. Germline CDR1 and CDR2: MDHEN and SYDVKM. Using immunoSEQ multiplex PCR, the repertoire was profiled, and TCRdb retains in-frame clones only, with some absent. This sample yields around 140,000 clones, of which 85% to 95% are seen a single time; 9.1% belongs to the top ten. These data are taken from a study of T cell responses to AZD1222 COVID-19 vaccine. About the study: Pooled samples include second doses given at about 4 or 12 weeks.

Notes on the study in general: Nearly half of spike-specific TCRs reportedly target variant regions that are unmutated in the B.1.351 and B.1.1.7 variants. Increased Spike-specific TCR breadth and depth were observed after two AZD1222 doses.

This TCR was sampled from an adult in good health. This sequence joins TRBV28 and TRBJ1-2, with a tentative D call TRBD1 (6 bases). Specimen: peripheral blood, collected on day 0 of AZD1222 vaccination. This CDR3 is CASSWGRGLLKGGYTF. CDR3 coding DNA: TGTGCCAGCAGTTGGGGACGGGGGCTCCTAAAAGGGGGCTACACCTTC.